This T cell receptor (beta chain) is from a study of T cells after yellow fever vaccination. It was through 5'RACE template switching that TCR cDNA was made, with a universal primer site and UMIs added. MiXCR, run by TCRdb on the 5' RACE reads, gives a single entry per CDR3 protein. The sample contains 340,000 or so distinct CDR3 sequences, roughly an eighth of which appear only once. This sequence originates from a young man who received the YFV17D yellow fever vaccine. The starting material was CD4+ T cells sorted from PBMCs, obtained 15 days after the yellow fever booster vaccination.

CDR3 nucleotide sequence: TGCGCCAGCAGCTTGGGCATAACCCACACAGATACGCAGTATTTT. Its protein is CASSLGITHTDTQYF. The chain employs TRBV5-1 and TRBJ2-3, with D hard to call. This CDR3 region has 15 residues. Trimming shortened V by 0 bases and J by 2 bases, and 10 bases separated the two germline ends. The germline V gene has CDR1 SGHRS and CDR2 YFSETQ.